This T cell receptor (beta chain) was recovered during a study of cytomegalovirus exposure and HLA in healthy donors. Use of 60 Vbeta and 13 Jbeta primers characterized the PCR. Profiled with immunoSEQ multiplex PCR; TCRdb holds only in-frame clones, not every one. The sample contains about 270,000 clones, around 66% of which appear only once. Specimen: PBMCs. The receptor's source is a female donor in good health and CMV-seronegative.

CDR3 protein: CASSLLASGKETQYF. CDR3 in DNA: TGTGCCAGCAGCTTACTCGCTAGCGGGAAAGAGACCCAGTACTTC. The chain is built from TRBV7-2 and TRBJ2-5, with TRBD2 identical over 9 bases. The CDR3 sequence is 15 residues long. Trimming at V came to 2 bases and at J to 3 bases, leaving 4 bases not matched to a gene. Germline CDR1 SGHTA, CDR2 FQGNSA.